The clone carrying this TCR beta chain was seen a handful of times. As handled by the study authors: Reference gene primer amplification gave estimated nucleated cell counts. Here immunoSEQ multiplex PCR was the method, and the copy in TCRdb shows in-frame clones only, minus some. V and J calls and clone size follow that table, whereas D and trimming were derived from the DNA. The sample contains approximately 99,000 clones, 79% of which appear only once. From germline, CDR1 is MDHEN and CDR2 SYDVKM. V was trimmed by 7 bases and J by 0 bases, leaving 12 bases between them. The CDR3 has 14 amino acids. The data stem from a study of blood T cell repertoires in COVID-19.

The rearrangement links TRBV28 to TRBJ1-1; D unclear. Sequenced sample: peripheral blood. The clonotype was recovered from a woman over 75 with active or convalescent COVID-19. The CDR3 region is CASNKAAMNTEAFF. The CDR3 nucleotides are TGTGCCAGCAACAAGGCGGCCATGAACACTGAAGCTTTCTTT.